A single sample gave rise to the 26 T cell receptor beta chains below, sequenced in a study of graft-versus-host responses after intestinal transplantation. Clones were read by immunoSEQ multiplex PCR, and TCRdb kept only the in-frame ones, dropping some. The repertoire includes 95,000 to 150,000 clones, approximately 95% of them detected once, and 0.095% to 0.15% sits in the top ten. Antigens of these TCRs are unknown. The sample consisted of unstimulated CD4+ T cells sorted from spleen or lymph node cells, taken before intestinal transplant. These receptor sequences come from a human donor who received an intestinal transplant.

V is TRBV10-1 and J is TRBJ1-3; no clear D. The CDR3 consists of 16 residues. V was pared by 0 bases and J by 0 bases, with 9 bases between. Germline CDR1 reads WNHNN; CDR2 reads SYGVQD (reference sequence). CDR3 nucleotide sequence: TGCGCCAGCAGTGAGTCGAATCGACCCTCTGGAAACACCATATATTTT. Translating gives CASSESNRPSGNTIYF.

Notes on this clone: No DNA is shown, since the ends of the CDR3 on it are uncertain; the CDR3 is the one TCRdb lists. The V gene is TRBV1, the J gene TRBJ2-2; the table gives TRBD1 as D, unverified against the DNA. TRBV1 is noted as a pseudogene. The CDR3 spans 16 amino acids, including both terminal residues. The CDR3 sequence is CTTPPWGQGNTGELFF.

The rearrangement uses TRBV14 and TRBJ2-7; D is uncertain. Germline assignment: CDR1 SGHDN and CDR2 FVKESK. The V end lost 1 base, the J end lost 7 bases, and 11 bases lay between the germline ends. The CDR3 has 13 amino acids. In DNA form, the CDR3 reads TGTGCCAGCAGCCAAGGGCTCCTGAGAGAGCAGTACTTC. Protein sequence: CASSQGLLREQYF. The full variable domain, its missing parts supplied by reference TRBV14 and TRBJ2-7, is EAGVTQFPSHSVIEKGQTVTLRCDPISGHDNLYWYRRVMGKEIKFLLHFVKESKQDESGMPNNRFLAERTGGTYSTLKVQPAELEDSGVYFCASSQGLLREQYFGPGTRLTVT.

V gene TRBV9 combines with J gene TRBJ1-4; unclear D gene. V was shortened by 5 bases and J by 3 bases, with 11 bases between the two germline ends. The CDR3 has 14 residues. Germline CDR1 SGDLS, CDR2 YYNGEE. This chain's CDR3 is CASSFLPANEKLFF. The CDR3 DNA follows: TGTGCCAGCAGTTTCCTGCCAGCTAATGAAAAACTGTTTTTT.

The rearrangement links TRBV10-3 to TRBJ2-2; D gene unclear. There are 16 residues in the CDR3. Germline V CDR1 and CDR2: ENHRY, SYGVKD. V lost 5 bases, J lost 1 base, and 14 bases lay in between. CDR3 protein: CAISTVRRMNTGELFF. Here the CDR3 DNA reads TGTGCCATCAGTACAGTAAGACGGATGAACACCGGGGAGCTGTTTTTT.

The rearrangement uses TRBV5-1 and TRBJ1-3, with D uncertain. The CDR3 covers 16 residues. Trimming took 5 bases from V and 0 from J, leaving 15 bases between them. Per germline, CDR1 SGHRS and CDR2 YFSETQ. The CDR3 DNA reads TGCGCCAGCAGTTCCATCGGCGGCGTCTCTGGAAACACCATATATTTT. This encodes CASSSIGGVSGNTIYF.

The chain links TRBV28 to TRBJ2-7; no definite D call. The CDR3 sequence is 11 residues long. In germline, CDR1 is MDHEN, CDR2 SYDVKM. The V end lost 1 base, the J end lost 10 bases, and 8 bases lay between the germline ends. In DNA form, the CDR3 reads TGTGCCAGCAGTTTATTACGAAACCAGTACTTC. This sequence encodes CASSLLRNQYF.

The chain links TRBV18 to TRBJ2-5; 7 nucleotides align to TRBD1. The CDR3 extends over 13 amino acids. Unmatched junction bases numbered 5, after V lost 5 bases and J lost 5 bases. CDR1 KGHSH and CDR2 LQKENI come from the germline V gene. The CDR3 DNA reads as TGTGCCAGCTCAGCGACAGGGCAGGAGACCCAGTACTTC. Protein product: CASSATGQETQYF.

The chain carries TRBV30 and TRBJ2-3; the D gene is possibly TRBD1 (6 bases). Trimming cost V 0 bases and J 5 bases, with 6 bases left between them. This CDR3 contains 12 residues. The germline CDR1 and CDR2 sequences are GTSNPN and SVGIG (reference sequence). The DNA for the CDR3 is TGTGCCTGGAGTGTACAGGGAGATACGCAGTATTTT. Translating it yields CAWSVQGDTQYF.

The chain combines TRBV7-9 with TRBJ2-5; 9 bases align to TRBD1. Germline V gene data show CDR1 as SEHNR and CDR2 as FQNEAQ (reference sequence). With 5 bases clipped from V and 6 bases from J, the junction kept 13 bases outside the gene matches. The CDR3 covers 16 residues. The CDR3 region has the DNA TGTGCCAGCAGCGCGGGGACAGGGCGGGGGATAAAGACCCAGTACTTC. Encoded protein: CASSAGTGRGIKTQYF.

The rearrangement uses TRBV30 and TRBJ1-2; D is undetermined. This CDR3 region has 13 residues. Trimming took 7 bases from V and 4 from J, leaving 16 bases between them. Looked up from germline, CDR1 is GTSNPN and CDR2 is SVGIG (reference sequence). CDR3 coding DNA: TGTGCCTCAATATTGGGGTCGTCCTATGGCTACACCTTC. Residues: CASILGSSYGYTF. The whole variable domain, remainder taken from reference TRBV30 and TRBJ1-2, is SQTIHQWPATLVQPVGSPLSLECTVEGTSNPNLYWYRQAAGRGLQLLFYSVGIGQISSEVPQNLSASRPQDRQFILSSKKLLLSDSGFYLCASILGSSYGYTFGSGTRLTVV.

This chain links TRBV2 with TRBJ2-7; D not certain. Between the trimmed V and J ends, which lost 5 bases and 3 bases, there was a span of 5 bases. The germline V gene encodes CDR1 SNHLY and CDR2 FYNNEI. The CDR3 contains 11 residues. The CDR3 loop reads CASSHNYEQYF. In nucleotides, the CDR3 is TGTGCCAGCAGTCACAACTACGAGCAGTACTTC.

The J gene is TRBJ2-1, the V gene TRBV28; 7 nucleotides agree with TRBD1. The V segment lost 2 bases and the J segment 6 bases; nucleotides outside the gene matches: 7. Germline CDR1 MDHEN, CDR2 SYDVKM. The CDR3 extends over 15 amino acids. CDR3 DNA: TGTGCCAGCAGTTTACTGGACAGGACGATCAATGAGCAGTTCTTC. Translated: CASSLLDRTINEQFF.

The chain uses TRBV28 and TRBJ2-1, with 11 bases matching TRBD2. CDR1 MDHEN and CDR2 SYDVKM come from the germline V gene. J gave up 2 bases and V 6 bases, and 3 bases lay outside the gene matches. The CDR3 spans 15 residues. The CDR3 DNA reads TGTGCCAGCAGACTAGCGGGAGTTACCTACAATGAGCAGTTCTTC. This sequence encodes CASRLAGVTYNEQFF.

A word on this clone: Other DNA sequences within the sample encode an identical CDR3. CDR3 DNA: TGTGCCAGCTCACCCGGGACTAGCGGGAGGAATGAGCAGTTCTTC. Translating it yields CASSPGTSGRNEQFF. The chain uses TRBV18 and TRBJ2-1; 15 nucleotides align to TRBD2. Looked up from germline, CDR1 is KGHSH and CDR2 is LQKENI. There are 15 residues in the CDR3. V trimming: 3 bases; J trimming: 7 bases; junction bases outside the gene matches: 1. The full variable domain, its missing parts supplied by reference TRBV18 and TRBJ2-1, is NAGVMQNPRHLVRRRGQEARLRCSPMKGHSHVYWYRQLPEEGLKFMVYLQKENIIDESGMPKERFSAEFPKEGPSILRIQQVVRGDSAAYFCASSPGTSGRNEQFFGPGTRLTVL.

This chain connects TRBV10-1 to TRBJ1-1; D is unresolved. CDR3 size: 11 residues. V lost 4 bases and J 8 bases, leaving 8 bases between the germline ends. Germline loops: CDR1 WNHNN, CDR2 SYGVQD (reference sequence). CDR3 loop: CASSGLGEAFF. As DNA, the CDR3 is TGCGCCAGCAGTGGTCTGGGCGAAGCTTTCTTT.

This sequence joins TRBV7-2 and TRBJ1-3; no clear D. This CDR3 is built from 14 residues. V was pared by 1 base and J by 8 bases, with 12 bases between. CDR1 is SGHTA and CDR2 is FQGNSA in the germline V gene. CDR3 amino acids: CASSLEAGRDTIYF. The CDR3 nucleotides are TGTGCCAGCAGCTTAGAGGCGGGTCGGGACACCATATATTTT.

The gene calls are TRBV7-9 and TRBJ2-7; D is tentatively TRBD1 or TRBD2 (5 bases each). The V gene's germline CDR1 is SEHNR and CDR2 FQNEAQ (reference sequence). Trimming removed 6 bases at V and 5 bases at J, with 14 bases between. CDR3 length equals 13 residues. DNA for the CDR3: TGTGCCAGCAGTAAGGGGAGCGGCGACGAGCAGTACTTC. Its protein is CASSKGSGDEQYF.

The chain links TRBV11-3 to TRBJ2-2; D unresolved. Trimming removed 0 bases at V and 3 bases at J, with 8 bases between. CDR3 length equals 15 residues. Per the germline V gene, CDR1 is SGHNT and CDR2 is YENEEA. CDR3 coding DNA: TGTGCCAGCAGCTTAGATCGAGTGCACACCGGGGAGCTGTTTTTT. Translation gives CASSLDRVHTGELFF.

The count of this clone is one. This chain joins TRBV5-4 and TRBJ2-7; 10 bases line up with TRBD2. CDR1 SGHNT and CDR2 YYREEE come from the germline V gene (reference sequence). This CDR3 spans 14 amino acids. J lost 3 bases, V lost 3 bases, and 3 bases had no gene match. The CDR3, as DNA: TGTGCCAGCAGCTCCGGGACTAGCGTCTACGAGCAGTACTTC. Its protein is CASSSGTSVYEQYF.

The gene calls are TRBV7-2 and TRBJ2-7; 9 bases match TRBD2. The CDR3 contains 16 residues. The V gene end was trimmed by 5 bases and the J gene end by 9 bases; junction bases not matched to a gene: 17. CDR1 SGHTA and CDR2 FQGNSA come from the germline V gene. The CDR3 here is CASSRVPTSGETWQYF. CDR3 sequence (DNA): TGTGCCAGCAGCCGCGTCCCGACTAGCGGAGAGACGTGGCAGTACTTC.

The chain couples TRBV5-1 to TRBJ2-3; D not certain. Germline CDR1 is SGHRS and CDR2 is YFSETQ. V was trimmed by 2 bases and J by 2 bases, leaving 9 bases between them. CDR3 size: 14 residues. The CDR3 region has the DNA TGCGCCAGCAGCTTTGGACGGGTCACAGATACGCAGTATTTT. Its protein is CASSFGRVTDTQYF.

The V gene is TRBV15, the J gene TRBJ2-7; weak D call: TRBD2 (6 bases). This CDR3 spans 15 amino acids. The V end was cut by 1 base, the J end by 0 bases, with 10 bases between. Germline values: CDR1 LNHNV, CDR2 YYDKDF (reference sequence). The CDR3 bases are TGTGCCACCAGCAGAGTCCGGGAGAGCTCCTACGAGCAGTACTTC. Translating gives CATSRVRESSYEQYF.

The rearrangement uses TRBV6-5 and TRBJ1-2; D unresolved. Trimming pared 9 bases from V and 6 bases from J, leaving 5 bases between. There are 9 residues in the CDR3. CDR1 is MNHEY, CDR2 SVGAGI, per germline. The CDR3 region is CARANGYTF. As DNA, the CDR3 is TGTGCCAGGGCGAATGGCTACACCTTC.

J is TRBJ1-5 and V is TRBV2, with 8 bases aligning to TRBD1. In germline, CDR1 is SNHLY, CDR2 FYNNEI. V shed 6 bases, J shed 7 bases, and the junction held 11 bases outside the gene matches. This CDR3 has 15 residues. CDR3 sequence reads: CASRKPGQEEQPQHF. The CDR3 DNA reads TGTGCCAGCAGGAAACCGGGACAGGAGGAACAGCCCCAGCATTTT.

This clone was picked up one time. This chain uses TRBV7-3 with TRBJ2-3; weak D call: TRBD2 (5 bases). V was cut by 3 bases and J by 6 bases, with 10 bases left in between. CDR1 is SGHTA and CDR2 is FQGTGA in the germline V gene. CDR3 length equals 13 residues. Here the CDR3 DNA reads TGTGCCAGCAGCTTCCAGAGGGAGGATACGCAGTATTTT. This sequence encodes CASSFQREDTQYF.